These 2 T cell receptor beta chains were all obtained from the same sample, sequenced in a study of cytomegalovirus exposure and HLA in healthy donors. Primers: 60 Vbeta forward and 13 Jbeta reverse. Generated by immunoSEQ multiplex PCR, the TCRdb table keeps only in-frame clones and is missing some. The sample has 150,000 to 200,000 clones, around 80% seen once. The sample was PBMCs. These receptors were collected from a male donor in good health and CMV-seronegative.

The chain uses TRBV5-1 and TRBJ2-1; TRBD2 matches at 10 bases. The trim removed 6 bases at V and 8 bases at J, leaving 11 bases unmatched. The CDR3 is 15 residues long. The germline V gene has CDR1 SGHRS and CDR2 YFSETQ. This CDR3 is CASIPGGLAGDEQFF. CDR3 DNA: TGCGCCAGCATCCCTGGGGGTCTAGCGGGGGATGAGCAGTTCTTC.

V is TRBV28 and J is TRBJ1-1; D uncertain. CDR1 and CDR2 (germline): MDHEN, SYDVKM. This CDR3 is built from 13 residues. V dropped 2 bases and J dropped 1 base, with 5 bases sitting between them. In DNA form, the CDR3 reads TGTGCCAGCAGTTTAGGGCCGAACACTGAAGCTTTCTTT. Amino acids: CASSLGPNTEAFF.